These 21 T cell receptor beta chains came from one sample sequenced in a study of T cells in Graves' hyperthyroidism and ophthalmopathy. TCR beta CDR3 regions were amplified from RNA transcripts. HTBI primers were used for first-round RT-PCR of the TCR CDR3. TCRdb reprocessed the multiplex PCR reads via MiXCR and lists one record per CDR3 protein. The table lists some 350,000 distinct CDR3 sequences, approximately 14% of them singletons. The specimen was blood. Receptors were obtained from a woman aged 55-70 years with Graves' ophthalmopathy.

In its sample, this clonotype was seen many times. This sequence joins TRBV18 and TRBJ2-5, with a tentative D call TRBD2 (5 bases). The CDR3 length is 13 residues. The V gene lost 6 bases and the J gene lost 3 bases, with 11 bases spanning the gap. Germline values: CDR1 KGHSH, CDR2 LQKENI. CDR3 in amino acids: CASSPTGKETQYF. As DNA, the CDR3 is TGTGCCAGCTCCCCTACGGGGAAAGAGACCCAGTACTTC.

This clonotype appeared many times. This rearrangement joins TRBV27 to TRBJ1-5; 7 bases map to TRBD1. The ends lost 5 bases at V and 3 bases at J; junction bases unmatched: 4. Germline V gene lookup returns CDR1 MNHEY and CDR2 SMNVEV (reference sequence). There are 14 residues in the CDR3. CDR3 nucleotide sequence: TGTGCCAGCAGTCCACAGGGGCCCAATCAGCCCCAGCATTTT. Its protein is CASSPQGPNQPQHF.

In its sample, this clonotype was seen many times. The chain uses TRBV2 and TRBJ1-5, with 8 bases aligning to TRBD1. This CDR3 has 15 residues. The junction had 11 bases not matched to a gene; V was cut back by 7 bases and J by 6 bases. Germline CDR1 and CDR2: SNHLY and FYNNEI. The CDR3 DNA is TGTGCCAGCAATAAGGACAGGGAATTGTCTCAGCCCCAGCATTTT. Translating gives CASNKDRELSQPQHF.

This clonotype was detected only a few times. J is TRBJ1-5 and V is TRBV28; 9 bases line up with TRBD1. J lost 0 bases, V lost 3 bases, and 12 bases had no gene match. The germline V gene has CDR1 MDHEN and CDR2 SYDVKM. The CDR3 extends over 19 amino acids. This chain's CDR3 is CASSLRLGQGIPSNQPQHF. As DNA, the CDR3 is TGTGCCAGCAGTTTGCGTCTGGGACAGGGTATACCTAGCAATCAGCCCCAGCATTTT.

This clonotype was found many times. This chain uses TRBV5-1 with TRBJ2-1; 9 bases match TRBD2. Germline assignment: CDR1 SGHRS and CDR2 YFSETQ. V gave up 0 bases and J gave up 9 bases; unmatched junction bases: 7. This CDR3 contains 15 residues. CDR3 residues: CASSLVSGSIGEQFF. Written as DNA, the CDR3 is TGCGCCAGCAGCTTGGTTAGCGGGAGCATAGGTGAGCAGTTCTTC.

This clonotype was seen repeatedly, ten times or more. V is TRBV28 and J is TRBJ2-2; D perhaps matches TRBD1 (6 bases). The germline gives CDR1 MDHEN, CDR2 SYDVKM. Trimming took 5 bases from V and 6 from J, leaving 19 bases between them. The CDR3 covers 16 residues. CDR3 DNA sequence: TGTGCCAGCAGTCCGCCGACAGGAATGGGAGCCGGGGAGCTGTTTTTT. Translation gives CASSPPTGMGAGELFF.

This clonotype has only a few counts. The V call is TRBV6-1, the J call TRBJ1-1; D not certain. The CDR3 has 13 residues. V lost 8 bases and J 5 bases, leaving 15 bases between the germline ends. CDR1 is MNHNS and CDR2 is SASEGT in the germline V gene. The CDR3 DNA follows: TGTGCCAGCGGACGGACGGTGGGAACTGAAGCTTTCTTT. Encoded protein: CASGRTVGTEAFF.

V usage is TRBV20-1 and J usage is TRBJ2-2; no clear D. In germline, CDR1 is DFQATT, CDR2 SNEGSKA (reference sequence). This CDR3 has 15 residues. Trimming left V 1 base short and J 4 bases short, with 13 bases between. CDR3 amino acids: CSARVISRGTGELFF. The CDR3 DNA follows: TGCAGTGCTAGAGTGATAAGTCGTGGCACCGGGGAGCTGTTTTTT.

Many counts were recorded for this clonotype. The chain has TRBV7-3 and TRBJ2-1; 11 bases line up with TRBD2. Unmatched junction bases numbered 6, after V lost 2 bases and J lost 9 bases. This CDR3 region has 15 residues. The germline V gene encodes CDR1 SGHTA and CDR2 FQGTGA. The CDR3: CASSLRLAGPSEQFF. The CDR3 DNA sequence: TGTGCCAGCAGCTTACGACTAGCGGGGCCGAGTGAGCAGTTCTTC.

This clonotype was counted between two and nine times. The V and J genes are TRBV4-1 and TRBJ2-2; 7 bases line up with TRBD1. The CDR3 length is 15 residues. Germline V gene data show CDR1 as MGHRA and CDR2 as YSYEKL. Germline trimming cut 1 base from V and 3 bases from J; bases unmatched to any gene: 2. CDR3 DNA: TGCGCCAGCAGCCAAGGACAGGGAGACACCGGGGAGCTGTTTTTT. Amino acid sequence: CASSQGQGDTGELFF.

At least ten counts were recorded for this clonotype. V gene TRBV6-1 combines with J gene TRBJ2-7; D is possibly TRBD1 (5 bases). V lost 7 bases to trimming and J lost 1 base, with 14 bases between them. The CDR3 covers 14 residues. The germline V gene has CDR1 MNHNS and CDR2 SASEGT. The CDR3 spells CASIPTASSYEQYF. For the CDR3, the DNA is TGTGCCAGCATACCGACAGCTTCATCCTACGAGCAGTACTTC.

This rearrangement joins TRBV2 to TRBJ1-4; D might be TRBD1 (5 bases). The CDR3 is 13 amino acids. With 6 bases removed from V and 7 bases from J, the gap between germline ends came to 12 bases. CDR1 SNHLY and CDR2 FYNNEI come from the germline V gene. CDR3 coding DNA: TGTGCCAGCAGCCCGGGGCGGGCTGAAAAACTGTTTTTT. Its protein is CASSPGRAEKLFF.

The chain couples TRBV7-8 to TRBJ1-1; D is unresolved. Germline V gene data show CDR1 as SGHVS and CDR2 as FQNEAQ. Trimming took 8 bases from V and 0 from J, leaving 10 bases between them. This CDR3 is built from 13 residues. The CDR3 region has the DNA TGTGCCAGCGGGCGGACTGTGAACACTGAAGCTTTCTTT. Translating it yields CASGRTVNTEAFF.

This clonotype showed up many times. The chain links TRBV28 to TRBJ2-5; D not resolved. CDR3 length: 12 residues. CDR1 and CDR2 (germline): MDHEN, SYDVKM. Trimming took 7 bases from V and 9 from J, leaving 15 bases between them. CDR3 nucleotide sequence: TGTGCCAGCAATAGTGCATTAAGGGCCCAGTACTTC. Encoded protein: CASNSALRAQYF.

In its sample, this clonotype was seen a few times. The chain couples TRBV7-2 to TRBJ2-7, with 7 bases identical to TRBD1. Germline V CDR1 and CDR2: SGHTA, FQGNSA. This CDR3 has 15 amino acids. Trimming cost V 1 base and J 2 bases; bases outside gene matches: 5. CDR3 loop: CASSLGGQTPYEQYF. In DNA form, the CDR3 reads TGTGCCAGCAGCTTAGGGGGACAGACTCCCTACGAGCAGTACTTC.

This chain uses TRBV10-1 with TRBJ2-4; D gene uncertain. Germline CDR1 and CDR2: WNHNN and SYGVQD (reference sequence). This CDR3 has 14 amino acids. V lost 3 bases to trimming and J lost 5 bases, with 11 bases between them. The CDR3 DNA follows: TGCGCCAGCAGTGATGTATCTAGGGAAAACATTCAGTACTTC. This encodes CASSDVSRENIQYF.

This clonotype is termed medium-sized. The chain is built from TRBV7-3 and TRBJ2-3; 10 nucleotides line up with TRBD2. Germline loops: CDR1 SGHTA, CDR2 FQGTGA. CDR3 length equals 14 residues. J was trimmed by 5 bases and V by 5 bases; bases with no gene match: 4. The DNA for the CDR3 is TGTGCCAGCAGCACCCGGACTAGCGGAGATACGCAGTATTTT. This encodes CASSTRTSGDTQYF.

This clonotype was seen many times. This sequence joins TRBV18 and TRBJ1-2, with D uncertain. Trimming stripped 3 bases from V and 8 bases from J, with 10 bases between. The CDR3 has 12 amino acids. Germline V gives CDR1 KGHSH, CDR2 LQKENI. The CDR3, as DNA: TGTGCCAGCTCACCCGAGCGGGAAGGCTACACCTTC. It yields the protein CASSPEREGYTF.

Many counts were recorded for this clonotype. The J gene is TRBJ2-1, the V gene TRBV30, with D possibly TRBD2 on 5 matching bases. Per germline, CDR1 GTSNPN and CDR2 SVGIG (reference sequence). CDR3 length: 13 residues. Between the trimmed V and J ends, which lost 3 bases and 4 bases, there was a span of 10 bases. CDR3 nucleotides: TGTGCCTGGAGCTCTAGCTTTTACAATGAGCAGTTCTTC. Its translation: CAWSSSFYNEQFF.

This clonotype was recorded many times. This chain connects TRBV20-1 to TRBJ2-5; D is tentatively TRBD1 or TRBD2 (5 bases each). Germline V lookup: CDR1 DFQATT, CDR2 SNEGSKA (reference sequence). This CDR3 contains 13 residues. The V end lost 1 base, the J end lost 3 bases, and 9 bases lay between the germline ends. The CDR3 loop reads CSARGGAEETQYF. Here the CDR3 DNA reads TGCAGTGCTAGAGGAGGGGCGGAAGAGACCCAGTACTTC.

The sample holds many counts of this clonotype. The genes are TRBV30 and TRBJ1-2, with 11 bases fitting TRBD1. The germline V gene has CDR1 GTSNPN and CDR2 SVGIG (reference sequence). The CDR3 is 16 residues long. The trim removed 0 bases at V and 8 bases at J, leaving 11 bases unmatched. The DNA for the CDR3 is TGTGCCTGGAGTGTGGCTGGACAGGGGGCATTTTGGGGCTACACCTTC. Its translation is CAWSVAGQGAFWGYTF.